This T cell receptor beta chain emerged from a study of OX40 agonist ivuxolimab in advanced cancers. Study in general: The dose-escalation group included hepatocellular carcinoma, melanoma, renal cell carcinoma and head and neck cancer.

Some clones are missing from TCRdb's copy, which holds only in-frame ones; the method was immunoSEQ multiplex PCR. The table has under 80,000 clones, roughly nine tenths seen once. V lost 2 bases, J lost 6 bases, and 8 bases lay in between. CDR3 size: 13 residues. Germline assignment: CDR1 LNHDA and CDR2 SQIVND (reference sequence). This rearrangement joins TRBV19 to TRBJ1-5, with no clear D. This clonotype was obtained from an adult with an advanced solid tumor such as melanoma, head and neck, liver or kidney cancer. The specimen was CD4+ or CD8+ T cells sorted from blood, collected in a trial of the OX40 agonist ivuxolimab. CDR3 sequence (DNA): TGTGCCAGTAGTATATCCGAGGCTCAGCCCCAGCATTTT. This codes for CASSISEAQPQHF.